The 10 T cell receptor beta chains reported below all come from one sample, sequenced in a study of blood T cell repertoires in COVID-19. Generated by immunoSEQ multiplex PCR, the TCRdb table keeps only in-frame clones and is missing some. This table has about 58,000 clones, around four fifths appearing once. What was sequenced was peripheral blood. These receptors all come from a man aged 55-75 years with COVID-19, enrolled during active disease.

V gene TRBV6-1 combines with J gene TRBJ2-1; 9 nucleotides align to TRBD2. The J segment lost 0 bases and the V segment lost 4 bases, leaving 4 bases of the junction unmatched. The CDR3 extends over 16 amino acids. CDR1 and CDR2 from the germline V gene are MNHNS and SASEGT. For the CDR3, the DNA is TGTGCCAGCAGTGGTCGACTAGCGGACTCCTACAATGAGCAGTTCTTC. It encodes CASSGRLADSYNEQFF.

This sequence joins TRBV5-6 and TRBJ2-3; 12 nucleotides align to TRBD2. This CDR3 is 14 amino acids long. Germline CDR1 is SGHDT and CDR2 is YYEEEE. V was clipped by 2 bases and J by 9 bases; unmatched bases: 4. The chain's CDR3 is CASSFWTSGETQYF. The CDR3 DNA reads TGTGCCAGCAGCTTTTGGACTAGCGGGGAAACGCAGTATTTT.

The chain carries TRBV7-3 and TRBJ2-1; the match to TRBD2 covers 9 bases. This CDR3 has 16 residues. Germline trimming cut 2 bases from V and 15 bases from J; bases unmatched to any gene: 17. Germline V gene lookup returns CDR1 SGHTA and CDR2 FQGTGA. This CDR3 reads CASSLDGLANTKRLFF. CDR3 nucleotide sequence: TGTGCCAGCAGCTTAGATGGACTAGCGAACACCAAAAGACTGTTCTTC.

The CDR3 sequence: CASSPGTKNTGELFF. Written as DNA, the CDR3 is TGTGCCAGCAGCCCCGGGACTAAGAACACCGGGGAGCTGTTTTTT. The V and J genes are TRBV11-2 and TRBJ2-2; 7 bases agree with TRBD2. Trimming at V came to 5 bases and at J to 1 base, leaving 4 bases not matched to a gene. Germline CDR1 SGHAT, CDR2 FQNNGV. CDR3 length equals 15 residues.

V and J are TRBV19 and TRBJ2-5; 9 bases map to TRBD2. V lost 4 bases and J lost 4; bases outside the gene matches: 1. There are 13 residues in the CDR3. Germline CDR1 reads LNHDA; CDR2 reads SQIVND (reference sequence). The CDR3 DNA is TGTGCCAGTAGTACGGGACTAGCAGAGACCCAGTACTTC. This gives the protein CASSTGLAETQYF.

The CDR3 sequence: CASSLTTGHTNTGELFF. DNA of the CDR3: TGTGCCAGCAGCTTAACAACGGGACACACGAACACCGGGGAGCTGTTTTTT. The chain joins TRBV7-3 to TRBJ2-2; the D gene is possibly TRBD1 (6 bases). V gave up 0 bases and J gave up 0 bases, with 11 bases separating them. This CDR3 comprises 17 residues. In germline, CDR1 is SGHTA, CDR2 FQGTGA.

The chain combines TRBV27 with TRBJ2-7, with a weak D call TRBD1 (7 bases). Germline CDR1 MNHEY, CDR2 SMNVEV (reference sequence). The CDR3 is 14 residues long. Trimming took 7 bases from V and 0 from J, leaving 13 bases between them. The DNA of the CDR3 is TGTGCCAGCACTAACAGGGGAGGCTCCTACGAGCAGTACTTC. Amino acids: CASTNRGGSYEQYF.

This clone was seen a few times. V and J are TRBV19 and TRBJ1-2, with D perhaps matching TRBD1 (5 bases). Germline V gene sequence: CDR1 LNHDA, CDR2 SQIVND (reference sequence). V lost 7 bases and J 3 bases, leaving 9 bases between the germline ends. The CDR3 has 12 residues. The CDR3 DNA follows: TGTGCCAGTACCGCGGGGGACTATGGCTACACCTTC. Translation: CASTAGDYGYTF.

In this sample, this clone turned up once. The gene calls are TRBV5-1 and TRBJ2-1; 12 bases are shared with TRBD2. The CDR3 length is 14 residues. Germline CDR1 and CDR2: SGHRS and YFSETQ. V dropped 5 bases and J dropped 5; count of bases not matched to a gene: 2. In nucleotides, the CDR3 is TGCGCCAGCAGGCGACTAGCGGGGGACAATGAGCAGTTCTTC. This translates into CASRRLAGDNEQFF.

The chain links TRBV6-6 to TRBJ2-5, with TRBD2 identical over 8 bases. The CDR3 is 16 amino acids. V was pared by 5 bases and J by 5 bases, with 13 bases of the junction left unmatched. Germline CDR1 is MNHNY and CDR2 is SVGAGI (reference sequence). The chain's CDR3 is CASSLNIAGTSETQYF. The CDR3 DNA follows: TGTGCCAGCAGTCTAAACATAGCGGGGACTTCTGAGACCCAGTACTTC.